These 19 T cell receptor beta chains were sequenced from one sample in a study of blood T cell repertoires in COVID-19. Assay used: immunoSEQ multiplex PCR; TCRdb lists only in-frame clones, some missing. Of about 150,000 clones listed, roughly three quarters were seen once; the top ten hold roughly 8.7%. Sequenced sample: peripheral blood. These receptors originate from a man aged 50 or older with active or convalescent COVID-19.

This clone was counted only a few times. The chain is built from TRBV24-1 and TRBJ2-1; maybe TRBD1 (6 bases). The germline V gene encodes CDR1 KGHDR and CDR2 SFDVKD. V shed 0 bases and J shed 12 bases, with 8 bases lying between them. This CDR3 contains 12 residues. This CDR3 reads CATSDLTGPQFF. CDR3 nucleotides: TGTGCCACCAGTGATTTGACAGGGCCGCAGTTCTTC.

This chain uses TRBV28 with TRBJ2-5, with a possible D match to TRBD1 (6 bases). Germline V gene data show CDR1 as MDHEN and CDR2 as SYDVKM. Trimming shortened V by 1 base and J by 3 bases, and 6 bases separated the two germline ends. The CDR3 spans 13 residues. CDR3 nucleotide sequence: TGTGCCAGCAGTTTATCAGGGGAAGAGACCCAGTACTTC. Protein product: CASSLSGEETQYF. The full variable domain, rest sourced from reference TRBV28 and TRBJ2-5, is DVKVTQSSRYLVKRTGEKVFLECVQDMDHENMFWYRQDPGLGLRLIYFSYDVKMKEKGDIPEGYSVSREKKERFSLILESASTNQTSMYLCASSLSGEETQYFGPGTRLLVL.

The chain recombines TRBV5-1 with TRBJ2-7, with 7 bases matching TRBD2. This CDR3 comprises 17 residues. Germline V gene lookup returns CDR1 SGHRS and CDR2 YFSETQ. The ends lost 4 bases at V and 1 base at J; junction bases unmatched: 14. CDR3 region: CASSESGWGGVSYEQYF. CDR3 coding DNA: TGCGCCAGCAGCGAGAGTGGTTGGGGAGGGGTTTCCTACGAGCAGTACTTC.

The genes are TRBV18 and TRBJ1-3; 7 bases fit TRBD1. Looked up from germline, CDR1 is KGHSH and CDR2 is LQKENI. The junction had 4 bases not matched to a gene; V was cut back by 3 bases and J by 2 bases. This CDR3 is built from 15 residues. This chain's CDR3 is CASSPEGATGNTIYF. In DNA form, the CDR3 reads TGTGCCAGCTCACCGGAGGGGGCTACTGGAAACACCATATATTTT.

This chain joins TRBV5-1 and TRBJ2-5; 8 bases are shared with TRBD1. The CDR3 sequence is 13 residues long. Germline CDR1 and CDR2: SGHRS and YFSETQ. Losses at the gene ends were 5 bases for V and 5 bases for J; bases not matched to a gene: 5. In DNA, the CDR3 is TGCGCCAGCAGGGACAGGGCGGGGGAGACCCAGTACTTC. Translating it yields CASRDRAGETQYF.

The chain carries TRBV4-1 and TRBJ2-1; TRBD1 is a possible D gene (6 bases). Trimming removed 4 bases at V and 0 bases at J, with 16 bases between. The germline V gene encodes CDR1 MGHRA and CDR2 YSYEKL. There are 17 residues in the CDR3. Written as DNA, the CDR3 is TGCGCCAGCAGCCCGAGACAGGCAGGGAGCTCCTACAATGAGCAGTTCTTC. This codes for CASSPRQAGSSYNEQFF.

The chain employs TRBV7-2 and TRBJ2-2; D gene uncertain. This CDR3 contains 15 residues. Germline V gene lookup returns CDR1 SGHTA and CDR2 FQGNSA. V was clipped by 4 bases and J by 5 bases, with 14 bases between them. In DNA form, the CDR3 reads TGTGCCAGCAGCTATGCCGCGGATGGAACCGGGGAGCTGTTTTTT. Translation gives CASSYAADGTGELFF.

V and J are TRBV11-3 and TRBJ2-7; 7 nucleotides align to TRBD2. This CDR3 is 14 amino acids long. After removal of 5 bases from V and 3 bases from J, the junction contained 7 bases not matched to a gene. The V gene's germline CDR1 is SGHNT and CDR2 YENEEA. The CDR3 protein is CASSLRGSHYEQYF. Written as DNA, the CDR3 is TGTGCCAGCAGCCTGCGGGGGAGTCACTACGAGCAGTACTTC. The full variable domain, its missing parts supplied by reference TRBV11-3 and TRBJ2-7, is EAGVVQSPRYKIIEKKQPVAFWCNPISGHNTLYWYLQNLGQGPELLIRYENEEAVDDSQLPKDRFSAERLKGVDSTLKIQPAELGDSAVYLCASSLRGSHYEQYFGPGTRLTVT.

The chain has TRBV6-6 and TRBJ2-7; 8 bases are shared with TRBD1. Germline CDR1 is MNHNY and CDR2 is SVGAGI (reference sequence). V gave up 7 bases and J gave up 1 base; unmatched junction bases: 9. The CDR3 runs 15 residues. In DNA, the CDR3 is TGTGCCAGCACTGGAAAGGACAGGGCTTCCTACGAGCAGTACTTC. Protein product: CASTGKDRASYEQYF.

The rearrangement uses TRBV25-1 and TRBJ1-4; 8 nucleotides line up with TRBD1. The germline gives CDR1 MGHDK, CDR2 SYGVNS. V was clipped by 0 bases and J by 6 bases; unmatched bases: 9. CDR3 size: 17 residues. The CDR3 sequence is CASSEYMWSDRDEKLFF. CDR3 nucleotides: TGTGCCAGCAGTGAATATATGTGGTCGGACAGGGATGAAAAACTGTTTTTT.

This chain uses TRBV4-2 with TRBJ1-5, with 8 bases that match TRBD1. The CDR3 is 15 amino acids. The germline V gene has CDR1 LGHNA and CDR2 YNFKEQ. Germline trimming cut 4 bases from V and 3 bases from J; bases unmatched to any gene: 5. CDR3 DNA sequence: TGTGCCAGCAGCCGAGACAGGGGACACAATCAGCCCCAGCATTTT. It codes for CASSRDRGHNQPQHF.

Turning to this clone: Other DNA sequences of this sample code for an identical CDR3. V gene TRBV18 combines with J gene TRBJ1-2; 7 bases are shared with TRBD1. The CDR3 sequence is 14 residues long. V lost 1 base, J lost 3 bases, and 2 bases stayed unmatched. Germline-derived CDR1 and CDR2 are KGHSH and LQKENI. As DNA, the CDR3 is TGTGCCAGCTCACCACAGGGGGCGGACTATGGCTACACCTTC. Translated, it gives CASSPQGADYGYTF.

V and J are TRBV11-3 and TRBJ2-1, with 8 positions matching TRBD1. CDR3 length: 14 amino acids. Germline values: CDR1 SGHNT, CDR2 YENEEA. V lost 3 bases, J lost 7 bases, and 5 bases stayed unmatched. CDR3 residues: CASSFPGGRNEQFF. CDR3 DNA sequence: TGTGCCAGCAGCTTTCCAGGGGGCAGGAATGAGCAGTTCTTC.

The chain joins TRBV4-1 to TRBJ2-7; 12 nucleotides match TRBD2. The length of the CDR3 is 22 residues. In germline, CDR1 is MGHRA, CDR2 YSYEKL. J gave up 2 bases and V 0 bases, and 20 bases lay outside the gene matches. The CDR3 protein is CASSQEAGVGVPASGRAYEQYF. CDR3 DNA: TGCGCCAGCAGCCAAGAGGCGGGTGTGGGGGTTCCGGCTAGCGGGAGGGCCTACGAGCAGTACTTC.

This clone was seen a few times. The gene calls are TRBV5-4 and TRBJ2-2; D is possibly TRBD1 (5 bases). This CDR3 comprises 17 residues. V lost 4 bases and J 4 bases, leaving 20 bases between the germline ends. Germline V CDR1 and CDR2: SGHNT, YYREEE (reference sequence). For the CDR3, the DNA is TGTGCCAGCAGCGCCCCGGATGGCCTAGGGGTCACCGGGGAGCTGTTTTTT. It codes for CASSAPDGLGVTGELFF.

CDR3 nucleotides: TGTGCCAGCAGCTTAATAACGTCCACTAGAGTCACAGATACGCAGTATTTT. Translation: CASSLITSTRVTDTQYF. The rearrangement uses TRBV7-3 and TRBJ2-3; D is perhaps TRBD2 (5 bases). Germline V CDR1 and CDR2: SGHTA, FQGTGA. The CDR3 covers 17 residues. The V end was cut by 1 base, the J end by 2 bases, with 16 bases between.

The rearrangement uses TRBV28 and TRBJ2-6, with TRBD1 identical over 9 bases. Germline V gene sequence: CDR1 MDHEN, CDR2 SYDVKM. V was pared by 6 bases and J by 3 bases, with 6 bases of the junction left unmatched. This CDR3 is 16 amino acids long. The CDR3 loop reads CASRGTGIFGANVLTF. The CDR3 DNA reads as TGTGCCAGCAGGGGGACAGGGATATTTGGGGCCAACGTCCTGACTTTC. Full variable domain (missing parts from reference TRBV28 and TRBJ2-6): DVKVTQSSRYLVKRTGEKVFLECVQDMDHENMFWYRQDPGLGLRLIYFSYDVKMKEKGDIPEGYSVSREKKERFSLILESASTNQTSMYLCASRGTGIFGANVLTFGAGSRLTVL.

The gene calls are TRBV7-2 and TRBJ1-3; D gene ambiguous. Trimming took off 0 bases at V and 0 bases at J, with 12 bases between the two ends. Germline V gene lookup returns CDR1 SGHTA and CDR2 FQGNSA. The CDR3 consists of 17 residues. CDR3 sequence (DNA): TGTGCCAGCAGCTTAGCGGAGGCCTGGAGCTCTGGAAACACCATATATTTT. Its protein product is CASSLAEAWSSGNTIYF.

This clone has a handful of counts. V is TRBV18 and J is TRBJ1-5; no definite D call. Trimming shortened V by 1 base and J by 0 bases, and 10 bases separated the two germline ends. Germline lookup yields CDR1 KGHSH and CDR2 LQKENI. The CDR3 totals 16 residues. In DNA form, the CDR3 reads TGTGCCAGCTCACCACTACAACAGCATAGCAATCAGCCCCAGCATTTT. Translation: CASSPLQQHSNQPQHF.